This TCR beta chain was captured in a study of shared clonotypes between healthy human individuals. The ends were cut back, 6 bases at V and 4 bases at J, with 20 bases in the middle. The CDR3 length is 16 residues. The germline V gene encodes CDR1 WSHSY and CDR2 SAAADI. Notes on the study in general: Rarefaction indicated that sorted-subset sequencing remained incomplete although depth was large. Compared with memory subsets, naive subsets generally had larger estimated richness. Sequencing depth was a factor that was expected to affect clonotype sharing among donors.

Several immunoSEQ 96-well plates shared each subset's DNA, each plate a replicate. Repertoires were generated with immunoSEQ multiplex PCR, while TCRdb's copy carries only in-frame clones and drops some. The sample shows roughly 1.4 million clones, approximately 98.5% of them seen only once. Notes on this clone: Its antigen is not known.

The sequenced material came from naive CD4+ T cells sorted from blood. Subset denoted: CD45RA+ positively selected. This TCR was recovered from a man aged 30 to 45 in good health. This chain connects TRBV10-2 to TRBJ2-3; D perhaps matches TRBD2 (6 bases). The CDR3 region is CASRDLTGAGADTQYF. CDR3 DNA sequence: TGCGCCAGCAGGGATCTTACGGGAGCCGGCGCAGATACGCAGTATTTT.